Presented here are 26 T cell receptor beta chains from one specimen sequenced in a study of blood T cell repertoires in COVID-19. Sequenced by immunoSEQ multiplex PCR; TCRdb stores in-frame clones only, minus some. This table has roughly 80,000 clones, around 91% appearing once. The sequencing input was peripheral blood. Source of these receptors: a woman aged 45 to 65 in a cohort sampled during active COVID-19.

This chain links TRBV7-9 with TRBJ1-3; D not certain. This CDR3 has 16 amino acids. CDR1 and CDR2 from the germline V gene are SEHNR and FQNEAQ (reference sequence). The V end was cut by 5 bases, the J end by 0 bases, with 14 bases between. The CDR3 DNA reads as TGTGCCAGCAGCCCGCTGGGCAGCTTCTCTGGAAACACCATATATTTT. It is translated as CASSPLGSFSGNTIYF.

The chain employs TRBV18 and TRBJ2-1; the match to TRBD2 covers 7 bases. Losses at the gene ends were 6 bases for V and 0 bases for J; bases not matched to a gene: 8. Germline V lookup: CDR1 KGHSH, CDR2 LQKENI. This CDR3 is built from 16 residues. CDR3 sequence reads: CASSPPSGSSYNEQFF. The CDR3 DNA reads TGTGCCAGCTCCCCGCCTAGCGGTAGCTCCTACAATGAGCAGTTCTTC.

This clone showed up just once. This CDR3 is CASSAGFSSGANVLTF. CDR3 nucleotide sequence: TGTGCCAGCAGCGCGGGGTTCAGCTCTGGGGCCAACGTCCTGACTTTC. This chain uses TRBV7-3 with TRBJ2-6, with D perhaps TRBD2 (6 bases). Germline CDR1 SGHTA, CDR2 FQGTGA. The V and J ends lost 5 bases and 0 bases respectively, with 11 bases between them. The CDR3 extends over 16 amino acids. The full variable domain, completed using reference TRBV7-3 and TRBJ2-6, is GAGVSQTPSNKVTEKGKYVELRCDPISGHTALYWYRQSLGQGPEFLIYFQGTGAADDSGLPNDRFFAVRPEGSVSTLKIQRTERGDSAVYLCASSAGFSSGANVLTFGAGSRLTVL.

The CDR3 bases are TGCGCCAGCAGCTTGGGACAGCGCACAGATACGCAGTATTTT. This codes for CASSLGQRTDTQYF. V and J are TRBV5-1 and TRBJ2-3; maybe TRBD1 (5 bases). Germline V gene sequence: CDR1 SGHRS, CDR2 YFSETQ. V was clipped by 0 bases and J by 1 base, with 6 bases between them. CDR3 size: 14 residues.

The chain has TRBV7-9 and TRBJ2-5, with 7 bases aligning to TRBD2. CDR3 length: 15 residues. The V and J ends lost 5 bases and 5 bases, in that order; junction bases with no gene match: 11. Per germline, CDR1 SEHNR and CDR2 FQNEAQ (reference sequence). The CDR3 sequence: CASSPGGDSRETQYF. The CDR3 DNA is TGTGCCAGCAGCCCTGGGGGGGACTCGAGGGAGACCCAGTACTTC. Variable domain in full (rest from reference TRBV7-9 and TRBJ2-5): DTGVSQNPRHKITKRGQNVTFRCDPISEHNRLYWYRQTLGQGPEFLTYFQNEAQLEKSRLLSDRFSAERPKGSFSTLEIQRTEQGDSAMYLCASSPGGDSRETQYFGPGTRLLVL.

The rearrangement uses TRBV2 and TRBJ1-4, with D uncertain. CDR3 length: 14 residues. CDR1 is SNHLY, CDR2 FYNNEI, per germline. V was clipped by 5 bases and J by 0 bases, with 7 bases between them. This chain's CDR3 is CASSWRATNEKLFF. In nucleotides, the CDR3 is TGTGCCAGCAGTTGGAGGGCAACTAATGAAAAACTGTTTTTT.

For the CDR3, the DNA is TGTGCCAGCAGCACAGGACAGGGGAACAATCAGCCCCAGCATTTT. Translating gives CASSTGQGNNQPQHF. The gene calls are TRBV6-5 and TRBJ1-5, with TRBD1 matching over 9 bases. CDR1 is MNHEY, CDR2 SVGAGI, per germline. The CDR3 consists of 15 residues. After removal of 6 bases from V and 3 bases from J, the junction contained 6 bases not matched to a gene.

CDR3 loop: CSVGGLSVEAFF. The CDR3 bases are TGCAGCGTTGGTGGTCTGTCGGTTGAAGCTTTCTTT. The chain is built from TRBV29-1 and TRBJ1-1, with D hard to call. Germline V gives CDR1 SQVTM, CDR2 ANQGSEA. The CDR3 sequence is 12 residues long. V was trimmed by 4 bases and J by 7 bases, leaving 13 bases between them.

The sample holds one count of this clone. The chain has TRBV6-5 and TRBJ2-7; 9 bases line up with TRBD2. CDR3 length: 15 amino acids. CDR1 MNHEY and CDR2 SVGAGI come from the germline V gene. The junction had 6 bases not matched to a gene; V was cut back by 0 bases and J by 6 bases. The CDR3 loop is CASSYSRRGGAEQYF. The CDR3 region has the DNA TGTGCCAGCAGTTACTCACGGCGGGGGGGGGCCGAGCAGTACTTC.

This chain connects TRBV3-1 (or the pseudogene TRBV3-2) to TRBJ1-6; tentative D call: TRBD1 (5 bases). V lost 0 bases and J 8 bases, leaving 11 bases between the germline ends. Germline V lookup: CDR1 LGHDT, CDR2 YNNKEL (reference sequence). The CDR3 consists of 15 residues. CDR3 loop: CASSQDQGSYSPLHF. In DNA, the CDR3 is TGTGCCAGCAGCCAAGATCAGGGTTCCTATTCACCCCTCCACTTT.

The chain uses TRBV27 and TRBJ1-5, with D uncertain. With 5 bases removed from V and 1 base from J, the gap between germline ends came to 9 bases. There are 14 residues in the CDR3. The germline V gene has CDR1 MNHEY and CDR2 SMNVEV (reference sequence). The CDR3 loop is CASSPRISNQPQHF. In nucleotides, the CDR3 is TGTGCCAGCAGTCCCCGTATAAGCAATCAGCCCCAGCATTTT.

The rearrangement links TRBV28 to TRBJ1-4; D is uncertain. Germline V gene sequence: CDR1 MDHEN, CDR2 SYDVKM. CDR3 length: 14 amino acids. V lost 2 bases and J lost 1, with 5 bases in between. In DNA, the CDR3 is TGTGCCAGCAGTTTACCAGAAACTAATGAAAAACTGTTTTTT. This sequence encodes CASSLPETNEKLFF.

The genes are TRBV2 and TRBJ2-7; 9 nucleotides align to TRBD1. The CDR3 spans 15 residues. The germline CDR1 and CDR2 sequences are SNHLY and FYNNEI. Trimming took 8 bases from V and 2 from J; bases not matched to a gene: 10. The chain's CDR3 is CASSVDRGNPYEQYF. CDR3 DNA: TGTGCCAGCTCCGTCGACAGGGGGAATCCCTACGAGCAGTACTTC.

The chain combines TRBV6-5 with TRBJ1-6; D gene uncertain. V was shortened by 4 bases and J by 0 bases, with 7 bases between the two germline ends. This CDR3 comprises 15 residues. The germline V gene encodes CDR1 MNHEY and CDR2 SVGAGI. The CDR3: CASSSGSSYNSPLHF. Written as DNA, the CDR3 is TGTGCCAGCAGTTCGGGGAGCTCCTATAATTCACCCCTCCACTTT.

The V and J genes are TRBV7-2 and TRBJ2-1; TRBD2 matches 12 bases. Per the germline V gene, CDR1 is SGHTA and CDR2 is FQGNSA. Unmatched junction bases numbered 11, after V lost 5 bases and J lost 9 bases. The CDR3 covers 16 residues. CDR3 sequence reads: CASSPGPSGGAIEQFF. The CDR3 region has the DNA TGTGCCAGCAGCCCCGGCCCTAGCGGGGGGGCCATTGAGCAGTTCTTC.

CDR3 loop: CASRKSGTGEKTQYF. CDR3 bases: TGTGCCAGCAGGAAATCCGGGACAGGGGAGAAGACCCAGTACTTC. The chain joins TRBV7-9 to TRBJ2-5; 10 bases map to TRBD1. The CDR3 is 15 amino acids. Looked up from germline, CDR1 is SEHNR and CDR2 is FQNEAQ (reference sequence). V lost 6 bases to trimming and J lost 6 bases; unmatched junction nucleotides: 10.

V and J are TRBV5-1 and TRBJ2-1; 9 bases are shared with TRBD2. CDR3 length: 14 amino acids. Germline V gives CDR1 SGHRS, CDR2 YFSETQ. The V segment lost 4 bases and the J segment 5 bases; nucleotides outside the gene matches: 4. The CDR3 reads CASSRLAGNNEQFF. CDR3 nucleotides: TGCGCCAGCAGCCGGCTAGCGGGAAACAATGAGCAGTTCTTC.

The rearrangement uses TRBV9 and TRBJ2-5; 7 bases agree with TRBD1. The J segment lost 0 bases and the V segment lost 0 bases, leaving 8 bases of the junction unmatched. Germline values: CDR1 SGDLS, CDR2 YYNGEE. The CDR3 loop spans 17 amino acids. The CDR3 spells CASSVEAGGTYQETQYF. The CDR3 region has the DNA TGTGCCAGCAGCGTAGAAGCAGGGGGAACTTACCAAGAGACCCAGTACTTC.

V gene TRBV15 combines with J gene TRBJ2-2; 7 bases match TRBD2. The length of the CDR3 is 16 residues. The ends lost 6 bases at V and 8 bases at J; junction bases unmatched: 15. CDR1 is LNHNV, CDR2 YYDKDF, per germline (reference sequence). CDR3 nucleotide sequence: TGTGCCACCAGTCCGGGGAGGGGCCGGATGGGAGGGGAGCTGTTTTTT. It yields the protein CATSPGRGRMGGELFF.

The chain links TRBV24-1 to TRBJ2-7; 7 bases map to TRBD1. V gave up 4 bases and J gave up 4 bases; unmatched junction bases: 18. This CDR3 has 18 residues. The germline CDR1 and CDR2 sequences are KGHDR and SFDVKD. The CDR3 region is CATSDLGQIPILSYEQYF. The CDR3 DNA sequence: TGTGCCACCAGTGACCTGGGACAGATCCCTATACTGTCGTACGAGCAGTACTTC.

The chain combines TRBV28 with TRBJ2-1; weak D call: TRBD2 (6 bases). This CDR3 has 16 amino acids. The V end lost 6 bases, the J end lost 0 bases, and 15 bases lay between the germline ends. CDR1 and CDR2 from the germline V gene are MDHEN and SYDVKM. This CDR3 is CASSLSRGFSYNEQFF. As DNA, the CDR3 is TGTGCCAGCAGCCTGAGTCGGGGGTTCTCCTACAATGAGCAGTTCTTC.

In its sample, this clone was seen once. J is TRBJ2-5 and V is TRBV11-2; TRBD2 is a possible D gene (6 bases). Germline CDR1 reads SGHAT; CDR2 reads FQNNGV. This CDR3 has 14 residues. With 3 bases removed from V and 2 bases from J, the gap between germline ends came to 10 bases. The CDR3, as DNA: TGTGCCAGCAGCTTTTTCCGGGGGCAAGAGACCCAGTACTTC. Translated, it gives CASSFFRGQETQYF.

This clone was detected once. A junction boundary mismatches the germline segment, possibly from a read error. The gene calls are TRBV7-7 and TRBJ1-1, with a possible D match to TRBD1 (5 bases). The germline CDR1 and CDR2 sequences are SSHAT and FNYEAQ (reference sequence). The CDR3 covers 13 residues. The CDR3 is CASSLQANTEAFF. As DNA, the CDR3 is TGTGCTAGCAGTCTACAGGCGAACACTGAAGCTTTCTTT.

The chain combines TRBV10-3 with TRBJ2-7; 8 bases are a match to TRBD2. This CDR3 comprises 14 residues. Germline V CDR1 and CDR2: ENHRY, SYGVKD. V shed 3 bases and J 2 bases; nucleotides not matched to a gene: 3. The CDR3 here is CAISESGSTYEQYF. CDR3 sequence (DNA): TGTGCCATCAGTGAAAGCGGGAGTACCTACGAGCAGTACTTC.

The V and J genes are TRBV3-1 (or the pseudogene TRBV3-2) and TRBJ2-3; 10 bases are a match to TRBD1. The CDR3 sequence is 16 residues long. Germline CDR1 reads LGHDT; CDR2 reads YNNKEL (reference sequence). V lost 1 base and J lost 4; bases outside the gene matches: 5. The CDR3 here is CASSQAFGTGADTQYF. The CDR3 DNA follows: TGTGCCAGCAGCCAAGCCTTTGGGACAGGGGCAGATACGCAGTATTTT.

The chain employs TRBV19 and TRBJ2-7; 7 bases match TRBD2. V lost 5 bases and J lost 4; bases outside the gene matches: 11. The CDR3 length is 15 residues. CDR1 LNHDA and CDR2 SQIVND come from the germline V gene (reference sequence). CDR3 in amino acids: CASSPGGSGSYEQYF. CDR3 coding DNA: TGTGCCAGTAGTCCAGGCGGGAGCGGCAGTTACGAGCAGTACTTC. Full variable domain (outside the CDR3, taken from reference TRBV19 and TRBJ2-7): DGGITQSPKYLFRKEGQNVTLSCEQNLNHDAMYWYRQDPGQGLRLIYYSQIVNDFQKGDIAEGYSVSREKKESFPLTVTSAQKNPTAFYLCASSPGGSGSYEQYFGPGTRLTVT.